This TCR beta chain was recovered during a study of patients and donors after allogeneic stem cell transplantation (dated by TCRdb to about 2020). The library was generated by RT-PCR. The sequencer listed for this sample is NextSeq 550. The public sequencing data were trimmed at Q25 with fastp and processed into clonotypes with MiXCR by TCRdb, which kept only in-frame beta chains. Identical CDR3 proteins give one entry, which carries the most common genes and DNA. Recorded for this sample are about 960,000 distinct CDR3 sequences; more than 15% of them occurred a single time. The ten largest clones take up 5% to 6.5% of the sample. CDR1 and CDR2 are read off the germline V gene (reference sequence) as DFQATT and SNEGSKA. Trimming costs V 5 bases and J 8 bases, and their ends lie 18 bases apart. The CDR3 starts with the cysteine, ends with the phenylalanine, and has 13 residues. Kept here is only the CDR3 DNA, which spans 39 bases and is read in frame from base 1.

As to this clonotype: No cognate antigen has been identified for it. Base qualities are not provided; no much larger clone lies one nucleotide away.

This receptor was identified in a human donor who was either an allogeneic HSCT recipient or a stem cell or donor lymphocyte infusion donor (not recorded which). It is not recorded whose cells these are; they may come from a transplant donor. Here the chain combines TRBV20-1 and TRBJ1-2, and TRBD1 may be the D gene, going by 5 matching bases. Input material: blood, either unsorted or a sorted T cell fraction (not recorded which). The nucleotide sequence is given as TGCAGTGCTGAATTCCCAGGGAAGTGGGGCTACACCTTC. It specifies CSAEFPGKWGYTF.